One and the same sample provided the 32 T cell receptor beta chains below, sequenced in a study of T-cell reconstitution after alpha-beta-depleted transplantation in children. It was with unique molecular identifiers that the TCRbeta library was prepared. TCRdb reprocessed the PCR reads via MiXCR and lists one record per CDR3 protein. The data hold 500,000 or so distinct CDR3 sequences, with about 30% observed a single time. Sequencing was performed on PBMCs from the stem cell graft donor, taken from the stem cell graft. The source of these receptors is a human donor who donated a stem cell graft to a child with aplastic anemia.

In its sample, this clonotype was seen a few times. The chain employs TRBV6-5 and TRBJ2-5; no clear D. Trimming pared 2 bases from V and 2 bases from J, leaving 6 bases between. The germline V gene has CDR1 MNHEY and CDR2 SVGAGI. The CDR3 contains 13 residues. The CDR3 DNA is TGTGCCAGCAGTTACCCCGGGCAAGAGACCCAGTACTTC. Residues: CASSYPGQETQYF.

This sequence joins TRBV11-2 and TRBJ1-1; D is undetermined. Germline loops: CDR1 SGHAT, CDR2 FQNNGV. The V end was cut by 0 bases, the J end by 3 bases, with 11 bases between. This CDR3 region has 15 residues. CDR3 coding DNA: TGTGCCAGCAGCTTAGATCTGCACAGAGACACTGAAGCTTTCTTT. Translated: CASSLDLHRDTEAFF. Together with reference TRBV11-2 and TRBJ1-1, the CDR3 gives the full variable domain: EAGVAQSPRYKIIEKRQSVAFWCNPISGHATLYWYQQILGQGPKLLIQFQNNGVVDDSQLPKDRFSAERLKGVDSTLKIQPAKLEDSAVYLCASSLDLHRDTEAFFGQGTRLTVV.

The chain is built from TRBV5-1 and TRBJ2-3; 8 bases fit TRBD2. The CDR3 length is 14 residues. Trimming at V came to 7 bases and at J to 2 bases, leaving 6 bases not matched to a gene. Per the germline V gene, CDR1 is SGHRS and CDR2 is YFSETQ. CDR3 DNA: TGCGCCAGCCGAAGACTAGCGAACACAGATACGCAGTATTTT. This codes for CASRRLANTDTQYF.

The V gene is TRBV9, the J gene TRBJ2-1; D unclear. The germline V gene has CDR1 SGDLS and CDR2 YYNGEE. There are 12 residues in the CDR3. V was shortened by 3 bases and J by 10 bases, with 11 bases between the two germline ends. The CDR3 loop is CASSEDSGEQFF. CDR3 coding DNA: TGTGCCAGCAGCGAAGATAGTGGCGAGCAGTTCTTC.

The chain has TRBV20-1 and TRBJ2-1; 9 nucleotides agree with TRBD2. This CDR3 is built from 16 residues. Per the germline V gene, CDR1 is DFQATT and CDR2 is SNEGSKA (reference sequence). With V trimmed by 6 bases and J by 6 bases, 15 bases remained unmatched. The CDR3 bases are TGCAGTGCGCCGCGGGGGGGCGGGACCTCGGCCAATGAGCAGTTCTTC. Translating it yields CSAPRGGGTSANEQFF.

This clonotype came up a few times. V and J are TRBV12-3 or TRBV12-4 and TRBJ2-5; 9 bases line up with TRBD1. There are 15 residues in the CDR3. Trimming removed 6 bases from V and 5 bases from J; junction bases left unmatched: 10. CDR3: CASSTNRGRLETQYF. The CDR3 coding sequence is TGTGCCAGCAGCACTAACAGGGGGCGCTTGGAGACCCAGTACTTC.

The rearrangement joins TRBV7-6 to TRBJ2-3; 7 bases are a match to TRBD2. V shed 1 base and J 2 bases; nucleotides not matched to a gene: 15. From germline, CDR1 is SGHVS and CDR2 FNYEAQ. The CDR3 runs 19 residues. DNA for the CDR3: TGTGCCAGCAGCTTAGATCGCCCAGCTAGCGGATCGGTCACAGATACGCAGTATTTT. Its protein is CASSLDRPASGSVTDTQYF.

This clonotype was counted between two and nine times. The chain links TRBV20-1 to TRBJ1-5, with D unclear. The germline CDR1 and CDR2 sequences are DFQATT and SNEGSKA (reference sequence). The CDR3 covers 14 residues. Deletions cut 3 bases from V and 2 bases from J, with 11 bases between. CDR3 coding DNA: TGCAGTGCTAGTCGGGGAGGGCGCAATCAGCCCCAGCATTTT. Its translation is CSASRGGRNQPQHF.

This clonotype has just a few counts. The chain recombines TRBV5-6 with TRBJ1-1; D remains unclear. Trimming removed 1 base at V and 3 bases at J, with 13 bases between. Germline V gives CDR1 SGHDT, CDR2 YYEEEE. The CDR3 is 15 residues long. The CDR3 nucleotides are TGTGCCAGCAGCTTGTTGGGTAATCCGGACACTGAAGCTTTCTTT. Translated: CASSLLGNPDTEAFF.

This CDR3 reads CASSSESGGEQFF. The CDR3 DNA reads TGTGCCAGCAGCTCCGAGTCGGGGGGTGAGCAGTTCTTC. The chain carries TRBV7-2 and TRBJ2-1; 7 bases agree with TRBD2. The V gene end was trimmed by 4 bases and the J gene end by 9 bases; junction bases not matched to a gene: 6. CDR1 and CDR2 (germline): SGHTA, FQGNSA. The CDR3 is 13 residues long.

This clonotype was counted between two and nine times. The V and J genes are TRBV9 and TRBJ1-3; the match to TRBD1 covers 8 bases. V shed 4 bases and J 4 bases; nucleotides not matched to a gene: 4. This CDR3 contains 14 residues. Germline V gene lookup returns CDR1 SGDLS and CDR2 YYNGEE. For the CDR3, the DNA is TGTGCCAGCAGCAGGACAGGGACCGGAAACACCATATATTTT. Its protein product is CASSRTGTGNTIYF. Full variable domain (rest looked up from reference TRBV9 and TRBJ1-3): DSGVTQTPKHLITATGQRVTLRCSPRSGDLSVYWYQQSLDQGLQFLIQYYNGEERAKGNILERFSAQQFPDLHSELNLSSLELGDSALYFCASSRTGTGNTIYFGEGSWLTVV.

This clonotype was recorded many times. V gene TRBV29-1 combines with J gene TRBJ1-1; D perhaps matches TRBD1 (5 bases). The germline V and J ends were trimmed by 4 bases and 11 bases, with 14 bases remaining between them. Germline V gene data show CDR1 as SQVTM and CDR2 as ANQGSEA. The CDR3 is 11 residues long. The CDR3 nucleotides are TGCAGCGTTGGGGGGAACAGTGAGGCTTTCTTT. It codes for CSVGGNSEAFF.

The J gene is TRBJ1-2, the V gene TRBV14; TRBD1 might be the D (5 bases). Trimming left V 2 bases short and J 3 bases short, with 10 bases between. CDR3 length: 14 amino acids. Germline CDR1 SGHDN, CDR2 FVKESK. CDR3 DNA: TGTGCCAGCAGCCAACAGGGCATCGACTATGGCTACACCTTC. Its translation: CASSQQGIDYGYTF.

This clonotype was counted only a few times. This chain joins TRBV10-1 and TRBJ2-3; D not certain. The CDR3 extends over 14 amino acids. Trimming removed 4 bases from V and 1 base from J, with 9 bases in between. CDR1 and CDR2 from the germline V gene are WNHNN and SYGVQD (reference sequence). CDR3 DNA sequence: TGCGCCAGCAGTGGTGGCGCAGGCACAGATACGCAGTATTTT. Protein: CASSGGAGTDTQYF.

The chain recombines TRBV20-1 with TRBJ1-2; 10 bases map to TRBD1. The CDR3 is made up of 14 amino acids. CDR1 is DFQATT and CDR2 is SNEGSKA in the germline V gene (reference sequence). Trimming removed 6 bases from V and 4 bases from J; junction bases left unmatched: 8. DNA for the CDR3: TGCAGTGCACAATGGACAGGGGGTCTCTATGGCTACACCTTC. Its protein product is CSAQWTGGLYGYTF.

There are a few counts of this clonotype. The gene calls are TRBV6-1 and TRBJ1-6, with TRBD1 matching over 7 bases. J was trimmed by 9 bases and V by 6 bases; bases with no gene match: 8. Germline CDR1 is MNHNS and CDR2 is SASEGT. The CDR3 runs 14 residues. The CDR3 region has the DNA TGTGCCAGCAGGCAGGGACAGCGGGTTTCACCCCTCCACTTT. This codes for CASRQGQRVSPLHF.

This clonotype was seen only a few times. The chain links TRBV25-1 to TRBJ1-1; TRBD1 is a possible D gene (5 bases). The V end lost 4 bases, the J end lost 0 bases, and 15 bases lay between the germline ends. Germline loops: CDR1 MGHDK, CDR2 SYGVNS. CDR3 size: 16 residues. The CDR3 loop is CASSGGVWQMNTEAFF. In DNA, the CDR3 is TGTGCCAGCAGTGGGGGGGTTTGGCAAATGAACACTGAAGCTTTCTTT.

This clonotype was found a few times. V is TRBV7-2 and J is TRBJ1-1, with unresolved D. There are 14 residues in the CDR3. V lost 1 base and J 2 bases, leaving 8 bases between the germline ends. The germline V gene encodes CDR1 SGHTA and CDR2 FQGNSA. CDR3 loop: CASSLGPTNTEAFF. For the CDR3, the DNA is TGTGCCAGCAGCTTAGGGCCGACCAACACTGAAGCTTTCTTT.

The rearrangement uses TRBV4-1 and TRBJ2-1; no reliable D call. CDR3 length equals 13 residues. V dropped 0 bases and J dropped 8 bases, with 8 bases sitting between them. Germline lookup yields CDR1 MGHRA and CDR2 YSYEKL. DNA for the CDR3: TGCGCCAGCAGCCAAGATCTGGGTTATGAGCAGTTCTTC. This gives the protein CASSQDLGYEQFF.

This clonotype was recorded a few times. The V call is TRBV7-2, the J call TRBJ2-3, with 14 nucleotides matching TRBD2. The CDR3 totals 19 residues. In germline, CDR1 is SGHTA, CDR2 FQGNSA. J was trimmed by 4 bases and V by 0 bases; bases with no gene match: 9. CDR3 protein: CASSLAGTSGSISADTQYF. The DNA for the CDR3 is TGTGCCAGCAGCTTAGCCGGGACTAGCGGGAGTATTTCGGCAGATACGCAGTATTTT. The full variable domain, rest sourced from reference TRBV7-2 and TRBJ2-3, is GAGVSQSPSNKVTEKGKDVELRCDPISGHTALYWYRQSLGQGLEFLIYFQGNSAPDKSGLPSDRFSAERTGGSVSTLTIQRTQQEDSAVYLCASSLAGTSGSISADTQYFGPGTRLTVL.

In its sample, this clonotype was seen a few times. The J gene is TRBJ1-2, the V gene TRBV20-1; possible D gene TRBD1, 5 bases. Germline assignment: CDR1 DFQATT and CDR2 SNEGSKA (reference sequence). Trimming stripped 4 bases from V and 4 bases from J, with 13 bases between. The CDR3 consists of 13 residues. As DNA, the CDR3 is TGCAGTGCTACTAAGGGGCTCGGCTATGGCTACACCTTC. Residues: CSATKGLGYGYTF.

The chain is built from TRBV5-6 and TRBJ1-2; D is uncertain. V was shortened by 4 bases and J by 4 bases, with 14 bases between the two germline ends. The germline V gene has CDR1 SGHDT and CDR2 YYEEEE. CDR3 length equals 14 residues. CDR3 sequence reads: CASSPRAGLYGYTF. The CDR3 DNA reads TGTGCCAGCAGCCCTCGGGCAGGACTCTATGGCTACACCTTC.

The chain recombines TRBV12-3 or TRBV12-4 with TRBJ2-1; tentatively, D is TRBD1 (5 bases). The V gene lost 4 bases and the J gene lost 3 bases, with 10 bases spanning the gap. The CDR3 covers 14 residues. The CDR3 sequence: CASSYADSYNEQFF. CDR3 nucleotides: TGTGCCAGCAGTTACGCCGACAGCTACAATGAGCAGTTCTTC.

This chain connects TRBV5-1 to TRBJ2-6; D remains unclear. Trimming stripped 0 bases from V and 6 bases from J, with 7 bases between. The CDR3 totals 14 residues. Germline V gene data show CDR1 as SGHRS and CDR2 as YFSETQ. The CDR3 protein is CASSLGWEANVLTF. In DNA form, the CDR3 reads TGCGCCAGCAGCTTGGGGTGGGAGGCCAACGTCCTGACTTTC.

The sample holds a few counts of this clonotype. This sequence joins TRBV5-1 and TRBJ2-1; 10 nucleotides align to TRBD1. V lost 4 bases to trimming and J lost 3 bases; unmatched junction nucleotides: 4. The CDR3 runs 15 residues. CDR1 and CDR2 from the germline V gene are SGHRS and YFSETQ. The DNA of the CDR3 is TGCGCCAGCAGCCAAAGGGACAGGGGCTACAATGAGCAGTTCTTC. Its protein product is CASSQRDRGYNEQFF.

J is TRBJ2-3 and V is TRBV18; 10 positions match TRBD1. Germline CDR1 is KGHSH and CDR2 is LQKENI. The CDR3 loop spans 16 amino acids. J gave up 4 bases and V 2 bases, and 6 bases lay outside the gene matches. The CDR3 region has the DNA TGTGCCAGCTCACCAGTAGGGACAGGGGCTGCAGATACGCAGTATTTT. Its translation: CASSPVGTGAADTQYF.

The chain is built from TRBV6-6 and TRBJ1-4; D gene unclear. Per the germline V gene, CDR1 is MNHNY and CDR2 is SVGAGI (reference sequence). This CDR3 is 11 amino acids long. Trimming cost V 2 bases and J 12 bases, with 7 bases left between them. In nucleotides, the CDR3 is TGTGCCAGCAGTTACATAGGGCAACTGTTTTTT. Its translation is CASSYIGQLFF.

This sequence joins TRBV30 and TRBJ1-3; D call uncertain. V lost 2 bases and J lost 4, with 3 bases in between. CDR3 length equals 11 residues. Germline V gives CDR1 GTSNPN, CDR2 SVGIG (reference sequence). CDR3 DNA: TGTGCCTGGAGTCCCGGAAACACCATATATTTT. This sequence encodes CAWSPGNTIYF.

This rearrangement joins TRBV29-1 to TRBJ2-2; unclear D gene. V dropped 6 bases and J dropped 6 bases, with 8 bases sitting between them. The CDR3 sequence is 11 residues long. Germline values: CDR1 SQVTM, CDR2 ANQGSEA. DNA for the CDR3: TGCAGCGTCACTTGGGCCGGGGAGCTGTTTTTT. Its protein is CSVTWAGELFF.

This clonotype was seen only a few times. The chain links TRBV5-1 to TRBJ2-5; D is possibly TRBD2 (5 bases). This CDR3 has 16 residues. Trimming took off 2 bases at V and 2 bases at J, with 16 bases between the two ends. Germline V gene data show CDR1 as SGHRS and CDR2 as YFSETQ. The CDR3 DNA is TGCGCCAGCAGCTTACGAGGGCCGGGCATTCAAGAGACCCAGTACTTC. Amino acid sequence: CASSLRGPGIQETQYF.

This clonotype was seen a few times. This sequence joins TRBV20-1 and TRBJ2-1; 10 bases fit TRBD2. The CDR3 has 13 residues. Germline loops: CDR1 DFQATT, CDR2 SNEGSKA (reference sequence). J gave up 7 bases and V 5 bases, and 5 bases lay outside the gene matches. The CDR3 reads CSADSSGRNEQFF. The CDR3 DNA reads TGCAGTGCTGATTCTAGCGGGAGAAATGAGCAGTTCTTC.

The rearrangement joins TRBV12-3 or TRBV12-4 to TRBJ1-1; 11 nucleotides align to TRBD1. V lost 6 bases and J lost 0; bases outside the gene matches: 9. This CDR3 region has 17 residues. The CDR3 is CASRPNRDRGMNTEAFF. The CDR3 bases are TGTGCCAGCAGACCGAATCGGGACAGGGGGATGAACACTGAAGCTTTCTTT.